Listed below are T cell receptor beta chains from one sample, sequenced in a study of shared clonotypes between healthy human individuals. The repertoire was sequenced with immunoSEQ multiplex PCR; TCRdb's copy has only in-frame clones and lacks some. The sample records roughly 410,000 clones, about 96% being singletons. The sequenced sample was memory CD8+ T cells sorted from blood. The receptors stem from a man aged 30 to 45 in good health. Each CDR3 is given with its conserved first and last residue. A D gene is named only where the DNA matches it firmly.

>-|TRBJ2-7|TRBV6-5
CASSYRGRVYEQYF
TGTGCCAGCAGTTACAGGGGGAGAGTTTACGAGCAGTACTTC
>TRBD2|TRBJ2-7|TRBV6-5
CASSHLAGNYEQYF
TGTGCCAGCAGTCATCTAGCGGGGAATTACGAGCAGTACTTC
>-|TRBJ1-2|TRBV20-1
CSALHNYGYTF
TGCAGTGCTCTTCACAACTATGGCTACACCTTC
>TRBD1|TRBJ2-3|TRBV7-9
CASSLRTGPDTQYF
TGTGCCAGCAGCTTACGGACAGGGCCAGATACGCAGTATTTT
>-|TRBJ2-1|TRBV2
CASSEGAGLEQFF
TGTGCCAGCAGCGAGGGAGCGGGCCTTGAGCAGTTCTTC
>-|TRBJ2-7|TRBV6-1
CASSEGRSYEQYF
TGTGCCAGCAGTGAAGGACGGTCCTACGAGCAGTACTTC
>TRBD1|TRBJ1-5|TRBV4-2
CASSQYRGRGSNQPQHF
TGTGCCAGCAGCCAGTACAGGGGGCGAGGGAGCAATCAGCCCCAGCATTTT
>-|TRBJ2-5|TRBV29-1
CSAYLTVQETQYF
TGCAGCGCCTATTTGACGGTTCAAGAGACCCAGTACTTC
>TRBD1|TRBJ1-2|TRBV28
CASSVQTGVHGYTF
TGTGCCAGCAGTGTACAGACAGGGGTGCATGGCTACACCTTC
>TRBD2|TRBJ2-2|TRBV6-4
CALLAGGAPNTGELFF
TGTGCCTTACTAGCGGGAGGTGCCCCGAACACCGGGGAGCTGTTTTTT
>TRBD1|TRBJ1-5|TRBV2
CASSRQGLGNQPQHF
TGTGCCAGCAGTCGACAGGGACTAGGCAATCAGCCCCAGCATTTT
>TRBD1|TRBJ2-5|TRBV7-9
CASSLWDSQETQYF
TGTGCCAGCAGCCTATGGGACAGCCAAGAGACCCAGTACTTC
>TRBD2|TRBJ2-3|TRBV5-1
CASSRTSGVYTQYF
TGCGCCAGCAGCAGAACTAGCGGGGTTTATACGCAGTATTTT
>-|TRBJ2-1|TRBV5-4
CASSLDGSSYNEQFF
TGTGCCAGCAGCTTGGATGGGAGCTCCTACAATGAGCAGTTCTTC
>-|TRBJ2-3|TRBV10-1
CASRDNTDTQYF
TGCGCCAGCAGGGACAACACAGATACGCAGTATTTT
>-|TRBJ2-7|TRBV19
CASSVGVGEQYF
TGTGCCAGTAGTGTCGGGGTTGGGGAGCAGTACTTC